This T cell receptor (beta chain) was sequenced for a study of tumor and adjacent non-tumor tissue in lung cancer. Study-wide results and caveats: Top 100 clones took a larger repertoire share in normal lung.

No cell sorting was done before RNA was extracted from the tissue. Germline CDR1 and CDR2: SGHAT and FQNNGV. This CDR3 contains 20 residues. Three rounds of nested PCR, following a modified ARM-PCR protocol, produced the TCRbeta library. Each CDR3 protein is one row after TCRdb ran MiXCR on the multiplex PCR reads. Here the sample spans more than 60,000 distinct CDR3 sequences, around four fifths being singletons. For this clonotype: Its antigen is as yet unknown.

The TCR comes from a woman between 50 and 59 years old with non-small cell lung cancer. This chain connects TRBV11-2 to TRBJ2-3; tentatively, D is TRBD1 (6 bases). The specimen sequenced was lung tumor tissue. The CDR3 region has the DNA TGTGACAACAGCCCGATTGGAACTAGGGGGAGTTCCCTAAGAGGAGATACGCAGTATTTT. This translates into CDNSPIGTRGSSLRGDTQYF.